This T cell receptor beta chain originates from a study of blood T cell repertoires in COVID-19. The wider study: The origin of the acute and convalescent COVID-19 samples was the United States, Italy and Spain. Sources were T cells, B-cell-depleted T cells, or PBMCs; the material itself was cDNA or gDNA.

Seattle-derived patients entered the study during active infection and were followed longitudinally. Germline V CDR1 and CDR2: SEHNR, FQNEAQ (reference sequence). Trimming stripped 11 bases from V and 6 bases from J, with 17 bases between. The CDR3 runs 12 residues. Original handling: Reference gene primer amplification yielded estimated nucleated cell counts. Generated by immunoSEQ multiplex PCR, the TCRdb table keeps only in-frame clones and is missing some. V and J calls and clone size follow that table, whereas D and trimming were derived from the DNA. The table includes a few hundred thousand clones, 85% detected once.

V is TRBV7-9 and J is TRBJ2-7; no clear D. Sequenced input: peripheral blood. This sequence originates from a woman aged 70-85 years with COVID-19, enrolled during active disease. CDR3 in amino acids: CAHGELGTEQYF. CDR3 coding DNA: TGTGCCCACGGAGAATTGGGTACCGAGCAGTACTTC.